This TCR beta chain was found in a study of response to subunit inactivated influenza vaccine. TCRdb used MiXCR to reprocess the RT-PCR reads, holding one entry per CDR3 protein. The sample holds about 540,000 distinct CDR3 sequences, under 30% seen once. Trimming removed 3 bases from V and 5 bases from J, with 16 bases in between. Germline V CDR1 and CDR2: LGHNA, YSLEER. The CDR3 is made up of 15 amino acids. This clonotype was picked up a small number of times. The same specimen was also included in a second study, on T cells expressing NK-cell markers. That study reports: 5'RACE template switching with UMIs produced the TCR beta cDNA.

The sequenced sample was CD4+ T cells sorted from PBMCs, obtained 11 to 12 days after vaccination. The rearrangement links TRBV4-3 to TRBJ1-1, with D perhaps TRBD1 (5 bases). This TCR was sampled from a man aged 50 to 59 who received an inactivated influenza vaccine. The CDR3 reads CASSHTPDGATEAFF. The CDR3, as DNA: TGCGCCAGCAGCCACACACCGGATGGGGCGACTGAAGCTTTCTTT.